The 25 T cell receptor beta chains listed next were all sequenced from one sample in a study of cytomegalovirus exposure and HLA in healthy donors. Use of 60 Vbeta and 13 Jbeta primers characterized the PCR. The repertoire was sequenced with immunoSEQ multiplex PCR; TCRdb's copy has only in-frame clones and lacks some. The table has roughly 160,000 clones, about 80% seen once. The sequenced material came from PBMCs. These receptors all come from a man over 45 in good health and CMV-seropositive.

A single count supports this clone. The rearrangement joins TRBV30 to TRBJ2-5; a weak D match, TRBD2 (5 bases). Germline V gene lookup returns CDR1 GTSNPN and CDR2 SVGIG (reference sequence). Trimming left V 2 bases short and J 5 bases short, with 9 bases between. This CDR3 comprises 12 residues. Here the CDR3 DNA reads TGTGCCTGGAGTACTCCTAGCGAGACCCAGTACTTC. Translation gives CAWSTPSETQYF.

CDR3 loop: CASSPGQGGIGGYTF. In DNA form, the CDR3 reads TGTGCCAGCTCACCTGGGCAGGGGGGAATTGGTGGCTACACCTTC. The V call is TRBV18, the J call TRBJ1-2, with 7 bases that match TRBD1. Germline-derived CDR1 and CDR2 are KGHSH and LQKENI. The CDR3 has 15 residues. J lost 7 bases, V lost 3 bases, and 11 bases had no gene match.

J is TRBJ2-1 and V is TRBV4-2; 9 bases align to TRBD2. Losses at the gene ends were 0 bases for V and 4 bases for J; bases not matched to a gene: 4. Germline V gives CDR1 LGHNA, CDR2 YNFKEQ. The CDR3 has 16 residues. CDR3 DNA sequence: TGTGCCAGCAGCCAAGAAAGCGGGGGGTTTTACAATGAGCAGTTCTTC. This encodes CASSQESGGFYNEQFF.

In its sample, this clone was seen once. J is TRBJ1-1 and V is TRBV9; 8 bases align to TRBD1. V lost 4 bases and J lost 4; bases outside the gene matches: 0. CDR1 and CDR2 from the germline V gene are SGDLS and YYNGEE. CDR3 length: 12 residues. CDR3 region: CASSTGGTEAFF. CDR3 coding DNA: TGTGCCAGCAGCACAGGGGGCACTGAAGCTTTCTTT. Full variable domain (missing parts from reference TRBV9 and TRBJ1-1): DSGVTQTPKHLITATGQRVTLRCSPRSGDLSVYWYQQSLDQGLQFLIQYYNGEERAKGNILERFSAQQFPDLHSELNLSSLELGDSALYFCASSTGGTEAFFGQGTRLTVV.

The genes are TRBV11-3 and TRBJ2-1, with D perhaps matching TRBD2 (5 bases). V lost 2 bases to trimming and J lost 9 bases, with 8 bases between them. This CDR3 is built from 12 residues. The V gene's germline CDR1 is SGHNT and CDR2 YENEEA. The CDR3 loop reads CASSLTRAEQFF. DNA of the CDR3: TGTGCCAGCAGCTTAACGAGGGCTGAGCAGTTCTTC. Supplemented by reference TRBV11-3 and TRBJ2-1, the full variable domain reads EAGVVQSPRYKIIEKKQPVAFWCNPISGHNTLYWYLQNLGQGPELLIRYENEEAVDDSQLPKDRFSAERLKGVDSTLKIQPAELGDSAVYLCASSLTRAEQFFGPGTRLTVL.

This chain joins TRBV7-9 and TRBJ1-4, with a possible D match to TRBD1 (6 bases). Trimming took off 5 bases at V and 8 bases at J, with 15 bases between the two ends. There are 14 residues in the CDR3. Germline values: CDR1 SEHNR, CDR2 FQNEAQ (reference sequence). The CDR3 sequence is CASSQDSLGEKLFF. The CDR3 DNA reads as TGTGCCAGCAGCCAGGACAGCCTTGGCGAAAAACTGTTTTTT.

This sequence joins TRBV27 and TRBJ2-6; D gene unclear. The V and J ends lost 3 bases and 0 bases respectively, with 9 bases between them. The germline V gene encodes CDR1 MNHEY and CDR2 SMNVEV (reference sequence). This CDR3 spans 16 amino acids. CDR3 sequence reads: CASSFGTLSGANVLTF. The CDR3 DNA reads as TGTGCCAGCAGTTTTGGCACCCTCTCTGGGGCCAACGTCCTGACTTTC.

The chain couples TRBV15 to TRBJ1-1, with D perhaps TRBD1 (5 bases). Germline V gene lookup returns CDR1 LNHNV and CDR2 YYDKDF (reference sequence). Trimming took off 0 bases at V and 5 bases at J, with 7 bases between the two ends. The CDR3 totals 13 residues. CDR3 amino acids: CATSRDRATEAFF. The CDR3 nucleotides read TGTGCCACCAGCAGAGACAGGGCTACTGAAGCTTTCTTT.

The CDR3 nucleotides are TGTGCCAGCAGCTTGGAACTAGCGGGGGTCTATGAGCAGTTCTTC. Translating gives CASSLELAGVYEQFF. This chain links TRBV5-6 with TRBJ2-1; 11 bases line up with TRBD2. Per germline, CDR1 SGHDT and CDR2 YYEEEE. J gave up 8 bases and V 0 bases, and 4 bases lay outside the gene matches. The CDR3 sequence is 15 residues long.

J is TRBJ1-1 and V is TRBV27; weak D call: TRBD1 (5 bases). Looked up from germline, CDR1 is MNHEY and CDR2 is SMNVEV (reference sequence). The CDR3 length is 13 residues. Trimming shortened V by 7 bases and J by 8 bases, and 17 bases separated the two germline ends. CDR3 DNA sequence: TGTGCCAGCAACCTTTCTCCAACAGGAGAAGCTTTCTTT. Encoded protein: CASNLSPTGEAFF.

The V call is TRBV6-1, the J call TRBJ1-2; a weak D match, TRBD1 (6 bases). Germline-derived CDR1 and CDR2 are MNHNS and SASEGT. This CDR3 contains 16 residues. Trimming cost V 2 bases and J 4 bases, with 17 bases left between them. The CDR3 DNA reads TGTGCCAGCAGTGAATCTGCGTGGCAGGGGACCTATGGCTACACCTTC. Protein product: CASSESAWQGTYGYTF.

The rearrangement joins TRBV18 to TRBJ1-5, with D possibly being TRBD1 (5 bases). This CDR3 has 14 residues. With 3 bases removed from V and 2 bases from J, the gap between germline ends came to 8 bases. The germline V gene has CDR1 KGHSH and CDR2 LQKENI. The CDR3 DNA sequence: TGTGCCAGCTCACCCAGGGCGGGCAATCAGCCCCAGCATTTT. It specifies CASSPRAGNQPQHF.

V gene TRBV27 combines with J gene TRBJ2-4, with 8 bases identical to TRBD1. The trim removed 5 bases at V and 6 bases at J, leaving 3 bases unmatched. The V gene's germline CDR1 is MNHEY and CDR2 SMNVEV (reference sequence). CDR3 size: 13 residues. CDR3 region: CASSTTGANIQYF. In DNA form, the CDR3 reads TGTGCCAGCAGTACGACAGGGGCAAACATTCAGTACTTC.

This rearrangement joins TRBV11-2 to TRBJ2-2; D perhaps matches TRBD1 (5 bases). Trimming took 3 bases from V and 0 from J, leaving 20 bases between them. The germline CDR1 and CDR2 sequences are SGHAT and FQNNGV. The CDR3 loop spans 19 amino acids. The CDR3 here is CASSLAGSSLFANTGELFF. For the CDR3, the DNA is TGTGCCAGCAGCTTGGCAGGGTCTTCCCTCTTCGCGAACACCGGGGAGCTGTTTTTT.

The chain carries TRBV11-2 and TRBJ2-3, with D tentatively TRBD2 (7 bases). The CDR3 runs to 15 residues. V was clipped by 3 bases and J by 5 bases, with 15 bases between them. CDR1 SGHAT and CDR2 FQNNGV come from the germline V gene. The CDR3 sequence is CASSFRGAWGDTQYF. CDR3 DNA: TGTGCCAGCAGCTTTCGGGGGGCCTGGGGAGATACGCAGTATTTT. The complete variable domain, with remaining parts taken from reference TRBV11-2 and TRBJ2-3, reads EAGVAQSPRYKIIEKRQSVAFWCNPISGHATLYWYQQILGQGPKLLIQFQNNGVVDDSQLPKDRFSAERLKGVDSTLKIQPAKLEDSAVYLCASSFRGAWGDTQYFGPGTRLTVL.

This chain links TRBV4-3 with TRBJ1-3; D perhaps matches TRBD1 (6 bases). CDR3 size: 16 residues. The germline gives CDR1 LGHNA, CDR2 YSLEER. V lost 0 bases and J lost 6, with 15 bases in between. The chain's CDR3 is CASSQDLGGLENTIYF. As DNA, the CDR3 is TGCGCCAGCAGCCAAGACCTGGGGGGGCTGGAAAACACCATATATTTT.

The rearrangement uses TRBV9 and TRBJ2-3, with D possibly TRBD2 on 5 matching bases. The CDR3 sequence is 16 residues long. Germline assignment: CDR1 SGDLS and CDR2 YYNGEE. With 4 bases removed from V and 7 bases from J, the gap between germline ends came to 22 bases. CDR3 protein: CASSSPRTSETNTQYF. The CDR3 DNA is TGTGCCAGCAGCTCCCCCCGGACTTCCGAAACAAATACGCAGTATTTT.

V and J are TRBV2 and TRBJ2-7, with a weak D call TRBD1 (6 bases). CDR1 and CDR2 from the germline V gene are SNHLY and FYNNEI. The CDR3 has 15 amino acids. With 4 bases removed from V and 2 bases from J, the gap between germline ends came to 15 bases. The CDR3: CASSAGQSRPYEQYF. As DNA, the CDR3 is TGTGCCAGCAGTGCCGGACAGTCTCGCCCCTACGAGCAGTACTTC.

The rearrangement uses TRBV6-5 and TRBJ2-5; TRBD2 aligns across 7 bases. The CDR3 is 15 residues long. J lost 2 bases, V lost 5 bases, and 8 bases had no gene match. Germline V gene sequence: CDR1 MNHEY, CDR2 SVGAGI. Written as DNA, the CDR3 is TGTGCCAGCAGTCAGCCGACTAGCTTGCAAGAGACCCAGTACTTC. Its translation is CASSQPTSLQETQYF.

The rearrangement links TRBV7-8 to TRBJ2-1; TRBD2 matches at 8 bases. The germline V gene encodes CDR1 SGHVS and CDR2 FQNEAQ. The CDR3 spans 14 residues. V lost 0 bases to trimming and J lost 7 bases; unmatched junction nucleotides: 2. The CDR3 DNA sequence: TGTGCCAGCAGCTTAGCACTAGCGGCGAATGAGCAGTTCTTC. It is translated as CASSLALAANEQFF.

The chain uses TRBV4-3 and TRBJ1-2, with D maybe TRBD1 (5 bases). Trimming took off 4 bases at V and 3 bases at J, with 15 bases between the two ends. Per the germline V gene, CDR1 is LGHNA and CDR2 is YSLEER. The CDR3 totals 15 residues. DNA for the CDR3: TGCGCCAGCAGCCCTGCGGGGGGGGTGTACTATGGCTACACCTTC. Amino acids: CASSPAGGVYYGYTF.

This chain links TRBV9 with TRBJ1-2, with TRBD1 identical over 7 bases. Trimming at V came to 4 bases and at J to 8 bases, leaving 11 bases not matched to a gene. This CDR3 spans 14 amino acids. CDR1 and CDR2 (germline): SGDLS, YYNGEE. CDR3 bases: TGTGCCAGCAGCCTGACTGTGGACAGGAACGGCTACACCTTC. Its protein product is CASSLTVDRNGYTF.

V and J are TRBV19 and TRBJ2-3; 7 nucleotides line up with TRBD2. Trimming removed 3 bases from V and 3 bases from J; junction bases left unmatched: 3. Per the germline V gene, CDR1 is LNHDA and CDR2 is SQIVND (reference sequence). The CDR3 contains 14 residues. The CDR3 is CASSIYGGTDTQYF. In DNA, the CDR3 is TGTGCCAGTAGTATTTACGGGGGGACAGATACGCAGTATTTT.

The V gene is TRBV6-5, the J gene TRBJ2-5; 11 positions agree with TRBD2. V was clipped by 0 bases and J by 2 bases; unmatched bases: 2. The CDR3 spans 16 residues. The V gene's germline CDR1 is MNHEY and CDR2 SVGAGI. DNA of the CDR3: TGTGCCAGCAGTTACTCGGGACTAGCGGTACAAGAGACCCAGTACTTC. It encodes CASSYSGLAVQETQYF.

V gene TRBV28 combines with J gene TRBJ2-4, with D perhaps matching TRBD2 (6 bases). The CDR3 contains 15 residues. In germline, CDR1 is MDHEN, CDR2 SYDVKM. Trimming took off 3 bases at V and 3 bases at J, with 12 bases between the two ends. CDR3 DNA sequence: TGTGCCAGCAGTTTGCGGGGCCCGGTCAAAAACATTCAGTACTTC. Translated: CASSLRGPVKNIQYF.